This record covers a single T cell receptor beta chain. As processed by the authors: Amplification of reference gene primers provided the estimated nucleated cell counts. Here immunoSEQ multiplex PCR was the method, and the copy in TCRdb shows in-frame clones only, minus some. D and trimming were read from the DNA, whereas the V and J calls and clone size are those reported in that table. Of approximately 200,000 clones listed, 81% are singletons. This CDR3 has 16 residues. CDR1 is WNHNN and CDR2 is SYGVQD in the germline V gene (reference sequence). The V end was cut by 2 bases, the J end by 0 bases, with 11 bases between. This specimen belongs to a study of blood T cell repertoires in COVID-19.

Specimen: peripheral blood. The sequence was obtained from a woman aged 80 or over with COVID-19, enrolled during active disease. This sequence joins TRBV10-1 and TRBJ1-5; D possibly corresponds to TRBD1 (6 bases). This chain's CDR3 is CASSEVGHHSNQPQHF. The CDR3 nucleotides are TGCGCCAGCAGTGAGGTGGGACACCATAGCAATCAGCCCCAGCATTTT.